This T cell receptor beta chain was documented in a study of shared clonotypes between healthy human individuals. Remarks on this clone: This specimen includes other DNA sequences encoding the same CDR3.

Only in-frame clones appear in the TCRdb table, and some are missing; sequencing was by immunoSEQ multiplex PCR. The data hold millions of clones, with approximately 93% observed a single time. Sequencing was carried out using naive CD4+ T cells from PBMCs. Subset meaning: CD45RA+ positively selected. The clonotype comes from a man younger than 35 in good health. Some clones in this sample may be carry-over from other donors' samples.

The CDR3 coding sequence is TGTGCCAGCAGTTACTCAACGGGGAACTATGGCTACACCTTC. Amino acids: CASSYSTGNYGYTF. The V and J genes are TRBV6-6 and TRBJ1-2; D is ambiguous. The CDR3 totals 14 residues. CDR1 MNHNY and CDR2 SVGAGI come from the germline V gene (reference sequence). V dropped 0 bases and J dropped 2 bases, with 7 bases sitting between them.